A selection of T cell receptor beta chains follows, all from one sample in a study of blood T cell repertoires in COVID-19. The repertoire was sequenced with immunoSEQ multiplex PCR; TCRdb's copy has only in-frame clones and lacks some. Here the sample spans under 250,000 clones, more than 65% being singletons. Source material: peripheral blood. Receptors originate from a woman aged 25 to 39 who had recovered from COVID-19. The conserved cysteine and the conserved F or W are not part of the CDR3 here. Each record gives: D gene, V gene, J gene, CDR3 protein. D genes are given only for firm matches.

-	TRBV6-6	TRBJ2-7	ASSYSQSYEQY
-	TRBV5-1	TRBJ2-2	ASSLAAGGTGAIYPGELF
-	TRBV5-1	TRBJ1-1	ASRPYKNTEAF
TRBD2	TRBV10-1	TRBJ2-3	ASSELTSGGPSTDTQY
TRBD1	TRBV5-1	TRBJ1-2	ASSLEGQGTGYT
-	TRBV30	TRBJ1-1	AWRRPGDGAF
-	TRBV6-1	TRBJ1-6	ASRESTGIPYNSPLH
TRBD2	TRBV11-1	TRBJ2-7	ASSQTLAGAYEQY
TRBD1	TRBV6-5	TRBJ1-1	ASSPGQGADTEAF
TRBD2	TRBV2	TRBJ2-1	AFGTSAYNEQF
-	TRBV15	TRBJ2-7	ATSRVEIPYEQY
TRBD2	TRBV6-2/TRBV6-3	TRBJ2-5	ASSWTSGEETQY
TRBD2	TRBV7-9	TRBJ2-3	ASSLVSGGLFTDTQY
TRBD2	TRBV6-5	TRBJ2-1	ASSSASGSITEQF
-	TRBV28	TRBJ2-1	ASSSPGSPSSYNEQF
-	TRBV19	TRBJ1-2	ASSNRVQGYT
TRBD2	TRBV12-5	TRBJ2-5	ASGLIPPLLAGGGLSGETQY
TRBD1	TRBV27	TRBJ2-7	ASSSWGQRPTYEQY
TRBD2	TRBV11-3	TRBJ2-5	ASSPTSVETQY
TRBD2	TRBV5-1	TRBJ2-1	ASTSTSGRYNEQF
TRBD2	TRBV18	TRBJ2-1	ASSPPAGDNEQF
TRBD1	TRBV7-9	TRBJ1-2	ASSFDRGGYT
TRBD1	TRBV24-1	TRBJ2-1	ATSDPGQDNYNEQF
TRBD1	TRBV28	TRBJ2-1	ASSLADRSYNEQF
TRBD2	TRBV6-6	TRBJ2-7	ASKGRLAPFYEQY
-	TRBV2	TRBJ2-5	ASSGTFKETQY
TRBD1	TRBV7-9	TRBJ2-5	ASSRDGTVLETQY
TRBD2	TRBV11-2	TRBJ2-1	ASSLGLAGEFEQF
TRBD1	TRBV5-1	TRBJ1-4	ASSLAPGQGNEKLF
-	TRBV5-1	TRBJ1-1	ASSFRQAENTEAF
TRBD2	TRBV5-1	TRBJ2-1	ASSLVFRTSGAYNEQF
-	TRBV18	TRBJ2-3	ASSQRRGTDTQY
-	TRBV2	TRBJ2-1	ASSERVAAGNEQF
TRBD1	TRBV7-6	TRBJ1-6	ASSLGGRGLGSPLH
-	TRBV19	TRBJ2-2	ASSISSGSNTGELF
TRBD2	TRBV6-6	TRBJ2-7	AIAAGGYEQY
-	TRBV28	TRBJ1-3	ASRGDMVYTIY
TRBD2	TRBV6-4	TRBJ2-7	ASGLRSGLAGNRQY
-	TRBV4-2	TRBJ1-2	ASSHTTGTPNLNYGYT
TRBD2	TRBV5-4	TRBJ2-1	ASSPGLAGGYNEQF
-	TRBV27	TRBJ2-1	ASSWALGVNEQF
TRBD2	TRBV5-1	TRBJ2-7	ASSPRGRAPHEQY
TRBD1	TRBV7-7	TRBJ2-2	ASSPGTGGHGELF
TRBD1	TRBV2	TRBJ2-7	ASSEPRGSYEQY
-	TRBV20-1	TRBJ2-1	SASKSGF
TRBD1	TRBV5-1	TRBJ1-1	ASSPMTGGDTEAF
-	TRBV7-8	TRBJ2-2	ASERSGELF
-	TRBV19	TRBJ1-2	ASRQGDPGYT
-	TRBV27	TRBJ2-7	ASSLSLGAGVNEQY
-	TRBV18	TRBJ1-5	ASSPQMETNQPQH
TRBD2	TRBV24-1	TRBJ2-1	ATSEVGLAGGSPYNEQF
-	TRBV4-2	TRBJ1-1	ASSQDRGDEAF